This T cell receptor beta chain was identified in a study of blood T cell repertoires in COVID-19. Study in general: Sites in the United States, Italy and Spain provided acute and convalescent COVID-19 samples.

The repertoire was sequenced with immunoSEQ multiplex PCR; TCRdb's copy has only in-frame clones and lacks some. The sample includes roughly 200,000 clones, roughly 88% of them seen just once. The CDR3 totals 17 residues. CDR1 is SGHRS, CDR2 YFSETQ, per germline. V shed 6 bases and J shed 0 bases, with 18 bases lying between them. The sequenced sample consisted of peripheral blood. The clonotype comes from a middle-aged woman with COVID-19, enrolled during active disease. The V and J genes are TRBV5-1 and TRBJ1-4; the D is unclear. In nucleotides, the CDR3 is TGCGCCAGCAATCGGGGTCAGGACCCTGCAACTAATGAAAAACTGTTTTTT. It specifies CASNRGQDPATNEKLFF. Variable domain in full (rest from reference TRBV5-1 and TRBJ1-4): KAGVTQTPRYLIKTRGQQVTLSCSPISGHRSVSWYQQTPGQGLQFLFEYFSETQRNKGNFPGRFSGRQFSNSRSEMNVSTLELGDSALYLCASNRGQDPATNEKLFFGSGTQLSVL.